A single sample is the source of the 31 T cell receptor beta chains below, sequenced in a study of OX40 agonist ivuxolimab in advanced cancers. TCRdb's copy holds only in-frame clones and misses some; the assay was immunoSEQ multiplex PCR. In the table there are tens of thousands of clones, around 90% of which are singletons. The sample consisted of CD4+ or CD8+ T cells sorted from blood, taken in a trial of the OX40 agonist ivuxolimab. These receptor sequences come from an adult with an advanced solid tumor such as melanoma, head and neck, liver or kidney cancer.

The rearrangement uses TRBV5-1 and TRBJ1-2; D uncertain. The germline V gene encodes CDR1 SGHRS and CDR2 YFSETQ. Trimming left V 0 bases short and J 6 bases short, with 9 bases between. This CDR3 has 13 residues. CDR3 in amino acids: CASSLGQMDGYTF. CDR3 coding DNA: TGCGCCAGCAGCTTGGGCCAGATGGATGGCTACACCTTC.

The CDR3 DNA follows: TGTGCCAGCAGCTTAGTGTCTCTTCCGGCAGGGGGCGAGCAGTACTTC. Its translation: CASSLVSLPAGGEQYF. The chain carries TRBV7-2 and TRBJ2-7, with 7 bases that match TRBD1. The CDR3 contains 16 residues. Losses at the gene ends were 1 base for V and 6 bases for J; bases not matched to a gene: 12. CDR1 SGHTA and CDR2 FQGNSA come from the germline V gene.

The rearrangement uses TRBV7-2 and TRBJ2-1, with 11 bases matching TRBD2. V shed 5 bases, J shed 1 base, and the junction held 4 bases outside the gene matches. The V gene's germline CDR1 is SGHTA and CDR2 FQGNSA. The CDR3 consists of 16 residues. The CDR3 region has the DNA TGTGCCAGCAGCCTGAGACTAGCGGGGTCCTACAATGAGCAGTTCTTC. Translated: CASSLRLAGSYNEQFF.

This clone was detected only once. This chain links TRBV18 with TRBJ2-5; D uncertain. This CDR3 spans 12 amino acids. The ends were cut back, 4 bases at V and 3 bases at J, with 6 bases in the middle. Germline V gene lookup returns CDR1 KGHSH and CDR2 LQKENI. DNA of the CDR3: TGTGCCAGCTCACTAATGGAAGAGACCCAGTACTTC. Amino acid sequence: CASSLMEETQYF.

This clone came up once. The CDR3 reads CASSFGLAAPNIQYF. The CDR3, as DNA: TGTGCCAGCAGTTTCGGTTTAGCAGCGCCAAACATTCAGTACTTC. This chain links TRBV28 with TRBJ2-4, with no clear D. Germline CDR1 MDHEN, CDR2 SYDVKM. V was clipped by 3 bases and J by 6 bases, with 15 bases between them. The CDR3 has 15 amino acids.

The chain is built from TRBV18 and TRBJ1-5; no clear D gene. Germline CDR1 KGHSH, CDR2 LQKENI. Between the trimmed V and J ends, which lost 5 bases and 0 bases, there was a span of 11 bases. This CDR3 is built from 15 residues. The CDR3 sequence is CASSEDGYSNQPQHF. CDR3 bases: TGTGCCAGCTCAGAGGACGGATATAGCAATCAGCCCCAGCATTTT.

The V and J genes are TRBV5-1 and TRBJ1-5; perhaps TRBD1 as D (5 bases). The CDR3 runs 15 residues. CDR1 is SGHRS, CDR2 YFSETQ, per germline. Between the trimmed V and J ends, which lost 4 bases and 4 bases, there was a span of 15 bases. CDR3 residues: CASSINTGANQPQHF. CDR3 nucleotides: TGCGCCAGCAGCATAAATACCGGGGCAAATCAGCCCCAGCATTTT.

This CDR3 is CAWSRGQGNEQYF. The CDR3 nucleotides read TGTGCCTGGAGTCGCGGGCAGGGGAACGAGCAGTACTTC. J is TRBJ2-7 and V is TRBV30; a possible D gene is TRBD1 (6 bases). Germline V gene data show CDR1 as GTSNPN and CDR2 as SVGIG (reference sequence). The CDR3 runs 13 residues. The V end lost 2 bases, the J end lost 5 bases, and 13 bases lay between the germline ends. Using reference TRBV30 and TRBJ2-7 for the parts outside the CDR3, the full variable domain is SQTIHQWPATLVQPVGSPLSLECTVEGTSNPNLYWYRQAAGRGLQLLFYSVGIGQISSEVPQNLSASRPQDRQFILSSKKLLLSDSGFYLCAWSRGQGNEQYFGPGTRLTVT.

V gene TRBV27 combines with J gene TRBJ2-7; 10 nucleotides agree with TRBD2. V gave up 5 bases and J gave up 2 bases; unmatched junction bases: 6. Germline loops: CDR1 MNHEY, CDR2 SMNVEV (reference sequence). The CDR3 runs to 15 residues. The CDR3 spells CASSPVAGGTYEQYF. The CDR3, as DNA: TGTGCCAGCAGTCCCGTAGCGGGAGGAACCTACGAGCAGTACTTC.

The chain links TRBV5-5 to TRBJ1-5; TRBD1 matches at 8 bases. Germline CDR1 is SGHKS and CDR2 is YYEKEE (reference sequence). The CDR3 covers 16 residues. Germline trimming cut 4 bases from V and 2 bases from J; bases unmatched to any gene: 8. The CDR3 DNA reads TGTGCCAGCAGCGCCCTCCCAGGGGGCGGCAATCAGCCCCAGCATTTT. Amino acids: CASSALPGGGNQPQHF.

The chain uses TRBV27 and TRBJ2-7; 8 bases map to TRBD2. The CDR3 has 19 amino acids. CDR1 is MNHEY and CDR2 is SMNVEV in the germline V gene (reference sequence). Trimming removed 5 bases from V and 0 bases from J; junction bases left unmatched: 18. The CDR3 coding sequence is TGTGCCAGCAGTCTTTATGCCCCAGGGCTAGCGGGCCACTCCTACGAGCAGTACTTC. This codes for CASSLYAPGLAGHSYEQYF.

V is TRBV6-5 and J is TRBJ1-1; unclear D gene. This CDR3 spans 12 amino acids. Looked up from germline, CDR1 is MNHEY and CDR2 is SVGAGI. Trimming removed 5 bases from V and 5 bases from J, with 9 bases in between. The CDR3 bases are TGTGCCAGCAGTCAAGTGGGGACTGAAGCTTTCTTT. Translated, it gives CASSQVGTEAFF.

The gene calls are TRBV30 and TRBJ1-3; the D is unclear. CDR1 is GTSNPN and CDR2 is SVGIG in the germline V gene (reference sequence). The CDR3 is 12 residues long. With 4 bases removed from V and 7 bases from J, the gap between germline ends came to 11 bases. The CDR3 protein is CAWTLSVNTIYF. CDR3 bases: TGTGCCTGGACGTTATCTGTCAACACCATATATTTT. Complete variable domain (other parts from reference TRBV30 and TRBJ1-3): SQTIHQWPATLVQPVGSPLSLECTVEGTSNPNLYWYRQAAGRGLQLLFYSVGIGQISSEVPQNLSASRPQDRQFILSSKKLLLSDSGFYLCAWTLSVNTIYFGEGSWLTVV.

The rearrangement uses TRBV11-3 and TRBJ2-3, with D perhaps matching TRBD1 (5 bases). In germline, CDR1 is SGHNT, CDR2 YENEEA. The V and J ends lost 6 bases and 5 bases respectively, with 9 bases between them. The length of the CDR3 is 12 residues. CDR3 residues: CASRRQGDTQYF. The DNA for the CDR3 is TGTGCCAGCAGACGTCAGGGAGATACGCAGTATTTT.

The chain combines TRBV27 with TRBJ2-7; D may be TRBD1 or TRBD2 (6 bases each). In germline, CDR1 is MNHEY, CDR2 SMNVEV (reference sequence). The CDR3 is 13 amino acids. With 8 bases removed from V and 6 bases from J, the gap between germline ends came to 17 bases. The CDR3 DNA reads as TGTGCCAGCCGCCGAATAGGGGGGCTCGAGCAGTACTTC. This translates into CASRRIGGLEQYF.

This clone has just one count. V and J are TRBV7-2 and TRBJ2-5; possibly TRBD2 for D (6 bases). V lost 1 base to trimming and J lost 1 base, with 13 bases between them. Per germline, CDR1 SGHTA and CDR2 FQGNSA. This CDR3 has 16 amino acids. The CDR3 spells CASSLVGGVIQETQYF. CDR3 DNA: TGTGCCAGCAGCTTAGTGGGCGGGGTGATCCAAGAGACCCAGTACTTC.

The CDR3 DNA sequence: TGTGCCAGCAGCTTATTCTGGGCGGGAGGGTCGGACACCGGGGAGCTGTTTTTT. Its translation: CASSLFWAGGSDTGELFF. The chain is built from TRBV11-3 and TRBJ2-2; 9 bases line up with TRBD2. J was trimmed by 3 bases and V by 2 bases; bases with no gene match: 10. This CDR3 contains 18 residues. Germline CDR1 reads SGHNT; CDR2 reads YENEEA.

The rearrangement joins TRBV19 to TRBJ2-7; no firm D call. CDR1 and CDR2 from the germline V gene are LNHDA and SQIVND (reference sequence). Trimming shortened V by 2 bases and J by 0 bases, and 11 bases separated the two germline ends. The CDR3 contains 15 residues. The CDR3 sequence: CASSILLGISYEQYF. The CDR3 DNA sequence: TGTGCCAGTAGTATACTTTTAGGGATCTCCTACGAGCAGTACTTC.

The V and J genes are TRBV19 and TRBJ2-7; 10 bases line up with TRBD1. This CDR3 is 14 amino acids long. Germline CDR1 reads LNHDA; CDR2 reads SQIVND (reference sequence). Unmatched junction bases numbered 8, after V lost 6 bases and J lost 6 bases. The chain's CDR3 is CASRSGTGASEQYF. Written as DNA, the CDR3 is TGTGCCAGTAGATCCGGGACAGGGGCATCCGAGCAGTACTTC.

The chain links TRBV27 to TRBJ2-7; no clear D gene. This CDR3 comprises 13 residues. Germline assignment: CDR1 MNHEY and CDR2 SMNVEV (reference sequence). V lost 3 bases and J lost 0, with 6 bases in between. The CDR3 region has the DNA TGTGCCAGCAGTTTTGCAGGCTCCTACGAGCAGTACTTC. Residues: CASSFAGSYEQYF.

The V and J genes are TRBV5-1 and TRBJ2-2, with a weak D call TRBD1 (5 bases). CDR1 SGHRS and CDR2 YFSETQ come from the germline V gene. The CDR3 covers 15 residues. V lost 7 bases and J lost 0, with 13 bases in between. The CDR3, as DNA: TGCGCCAGCTACAGACAGCCTTCGAACACCGGGGAGCTGTTTTTT. Protein product: CASYRQPSNTGELFF.

This chain joins TRBV6-1 and TRBJ2-2; no firm D call. V lost 2 bases and J 4 bases, leaving 11 bases between the germline ends. CDR3 size: 15 residues. CDR1 and CDR2 from the germline V gene are MNHNS and SASEGT. The CDR3 DNA follows: TGTGCCAGCAGTGAATTCCTGGGAACCACCGGGGAGCTGTTTTTT. Translation: CASSEFLGTTGELFF.

This clone was observed a few times. Here the CDR3 reads CASSESEGAWDEQYF. The CDR3 region has the DNA TGCGCCAGCAGTGAGTCCGAGGGGGCATGGGACGAGCAGTACTTC. V is TRBV10-2 and J is TRBJ2-7; 7 bases agree with TRBD1. The CDR3 sequence is 15 residues long. Germline trimming cut 0 bases from V and 5 bases from J; bases unmatched to any gene: 7. Germline CDR1 and CDR2: WSHSY and SAAADI.

J is TRBJ2-7 and V is TRBV30; D is ambiguous. V was cut by 4 bases and J by 5 bases, with 12 bases left in between. The CDR3 extends over 12 amino acids. Germline CDR1 and CDR2: GTSNPN and SVGIG (reference sequence). The CDR3 loop reads CAWKGLNHEQYF. CDR3 nucleotide sequence: TGTGCCTGGAAAGGGTTAAACCACGAGCAGTACTTC.

The rearrangement uses TRBV11-2 and TRBJ2-7, with 15 bases lining up with TRBD2. The CDR3 runs to 15 residues. J gave up 3 bases and V 6 bases, and 3 bases lay outside the gene matches. Germline CDR1 SGHAT, CDR2 FQNNGV. CDR3 region: CASRRTSGRDYEQYF. The CDR3 DNA is TGTGCCAGCAGGCGGACTAGCGGGAGGGACTACGAGCAGTACTTC.

This clone appeared a single time. The chain recombines TRBV30 with TRBJ2-7; the match to TRBD2 covers 9 bases. Germline V gene sequence: CDR1 GTSNPN, CDR2 SVGIG (reference sequence). The CDR3 has 15 residues. V was clipped by 2 bases and J by 6 bases; unmatched bases: 11. CDR3: CAWSRKGLAGSEQYF. DNA for the CDR3: TGTGCCTGGAGTCGGAAGGGGCTAGCGGGATCCGAGCAGTACTTC.

The genes are TRBV30 and TRBJ1-6; 7 bases map to TRBD1. Germline V gene sequence: CDR1 GTSNPN, CDR2 SVGIG (reference sequence). The CDR3 sequence is 15 residues long. J was trimmed by 6 bases and V by 4 bases; bases with no gene match: 9. The CDR3 sequence is CAWTTSDRINSPLHF. CDR3 in DNA: TGTGCCTGGACCACCTCGGACAGGATTAATTCACCCCTCCACTTT.

The CDR3 region is CASSLYPSLNTEAFF. The CDR3 nucleotides are TGTGCCAGCAGTTTATACCCAAGCCTAAACACTGAAGCTTTCTTT. This sequence joins TRBV28 and TRBJ1-1; D not certain. CDR1 is MDHEN and CDR2 is SYDVKM in the germline V gene. CDR3 length: 15 amino acids. The germline V and J ends were trimmed by 1 base and 2 bases, with 11 bases remaining between them.

The J gene is TRBJ2-5, the V gene TRBV5-1, with a tentative D call TRBD1 (5 bases). The germline gives CDR1 SGHRS, CDR2 YFSETQ. V was cut by 0 bases and J by 5 bases, with 11 bases left in between. The CDR3 sequence is 14 residues long. The CDR3 region has the DNA TGCGCCAGCAGCTTGGTATCAGGGCGGGAGACCCAGTACTTC. It is translated as CASSLVSGRETQYF.

Turning to this clone: It is unclear where the CDR3 begins or ends on the DNA, so no DNA is shown, and the CDR3 is as TCRdb lists it. The chain joins TRBV2 to TRBJ2-7; TRBD2, the table's D call, lacks a check against the DNA. The CDR3 is 14 amino acids long, termini counted. The germline V gene has CDR1 SNHLY and CDR2 FYNNEI. CDR3 protein: CASILEGGPYEQYF.

This clone was detected once. V gene TRBV7-9 combines with J gene TRBJ1-1; TRBD1 agrees at 7 bases. The CDR3 totals 14 residues. Germline V gene data show CDR1 as SEHNR and CDR2 as FQNEAQ (reference sequence). Trimming cost V 2 bases and J 1 base; bases outside gene matches: 1. Written as DNA, the CDR3 is TGTGCCAGCAGCTTATCAGGGGGGAACACTGAAGCTTTCTTT. This translates into CASSLSGGNTEAFF.